These T cell receptor beta chains were read from a single sample in a study of cytomegalovirus exposure and HLA in healthy donors. Clones were read by immunoSEQ multiplex PCR, and TCRdb kept only the in-frame ones, dropping some. Found here are a few hundred thousand clones, roughly 88% of them singletons; the top ten hold 3% to 3.5%. Sequencing was carried out using PBMCs. These receptors originate from a woman aged 25-40 years in good health and CMV-seronegative. Each CDR3 is given with its conserved first and last residue. Clone size, where shown, is once, few, many, or a class for clones that have expanded.

cdr3_length clone_size j_call v_call cdr3_aa
19 few TRBJ2-5 TRBV27 CASSFRYYGTSGRKETQYF
12 . TRBJ1-4 TRBV12-2 CASRLVREKLFF
15 once TRBJ2-2 TRBV5-6 CASSFMGAVTGELFF
16 . TRBJ1-5 TRBV27 CASSNSWRERNQPQHF
15 . TRBJ2-1 TRBV28 CASSFYGLAGDEQFF
15 . TRBJ2-5 TRBV30 CAWSVSRGAGETQYF
10 . TRBJ2-1 TRBV2 CASTENEQFF
14 . TRBJ2-7 TRBV18 CASSPRQGTYEQYF
13 . TRBJ2-1 TRBV7-9 CASSLPEYNEQFF
15 . TRBJ2-7 TRBV5-4 CASSSPGQGTYEQYF
18 . TRBJ2-1 TRBV9 CASSDLGLAGGFYNEQFF
16 . TRBJ2-5 TRBV5-6 CASSSAPIDSSETQYF
15 . TRBJ2-1 TRBV27 CASSFGFGSYNEQFF
15 . TRBJ2-5 TRBV7-6 CASSLGTSGLETQYF
16 . TRBJ2-3 TRBV19 CASSIKGAEVTDTQYF
14 . TRBJ2-6 TRBV5-4 CASSRDSGANVLTF
17 . TRBJ2-6 TRBV6-1 CASSEAKRSSGANVLTF
15 . TRBJ1-2 TRBV14 CASSQDQGSSYGYTF
14 . TRBJ2-1 TRBV10-2 CASGTSGGYNEQFF
11 . TRBJ2-7 TRBV28 CATQTGWEQYF
19 . TRBJ2-6 TRBV9 CASSVAFGWGLSGANVLTF
14 . TRBJ2-7 TRBV4-3 CASSQVTGAYEQYF
15 few TRBJ1-1 TRBV7-8 CASSARTGKNTEAFF
15 . TRBJ1-5 TRBV7-2 CASSPQQGSNQPQHF
16 . TRBJ1-2 TRBV27 CASRGAGVIQNYGYTF
16 . TRBJ2-3 TRBV5-1 CASSLFSGSLADTQYF
12 . TRBJ2-2 TRBV27 CASTGDAGELFF
16 . TRBJ2-3 TRBV30 CASESETSGKADTQYF
13 . TRBJ1-5 TRBV19 CASSLYRAQPQHF
13 . TRBJ2-1 TRBV5-1 CASSLAPFDEQFF
17 once TRBJ2-7 TRBV29-1 CSVVGASGSGVIYEQYF
13 few TRBJ2-7 TRBV5-1 CASSPEVDLEQYF
16 . TRBJ2-5 TRBV9 CASSPRLAGAVETQYF
17 . TRBJ2-2 TRBV28 CASSLYGSGTNTGELFF
11 . TRBJ1-4 TRBV2 CASSEAEKLFF
13 . TRBJ2-1 TRBV27 CASSAGSYNEQFF
16 . TRBJ2-3 TRBV2 CASSEGTLWGTDTQYF
17 . TRBJ2-7 TRBV4-2 CASSQGGTSGRSYEQYF
14 . TRBJ2-7 TRBV19 CASSPRTGGFEQYF
11 . TRBJ2-2 TRBV29-1 CSVERGGELFF
15 . TRBJ2-4 TRBV6-1 CASSEGGYYDVIQYF